This T cell receptor (beta chain) is from a study of shared clonotypes between healthy human individuals. 200 ng DNA, tens of thousands of T cell genomes, went into each sorted-subset replicate PCR. Only in-frame clones appear in the TCRdb table, and some are missing; sequencing was by immunoSEQ multiplex PCR. The table has more than 2,000,000 clones, 85% to 95% seen once. The junction had 14 bases not matched to a gene; V was cut back by 3 bases and J by 8 bases. Germline V CDR1 and CDR2: MNHNS, SASEGT. CDR3 length equals 17 residues. All donors were healthy HIV-negative adults lacking recent acute infections or vaccinations.

The sequencing sample was made of naive CD4+ T cells from PBMCs. Subset described: CD45RA+ positively selected. The receptor was derived from a man aged 18 to 29 in good health. Some clones in this sample may be carry-over from other donors' samples. The genes are TRBV6-1 and TRBJ2-1; 9 nucleotides line up with TRBD2. The CDR3 nucleotides are TGTGCCAGCAGTGACCCCGTCGGTAGCGGGAGCTTCTATGAGCAGTTCTTC. This translates into CASSDPVGSGSFYEQFF.